This T cell receptor (beta chain) was profiled in a study of cytomegalovirus exposure and HLA in healthy donors. PCR amplification relied on 60 Vbeta primers (plus 13 Jbeta primers). Libraries were prepared by immunoSEQ multiplex PCR; TCRdb keeps only in-frame clonotypes and omits some of them. The data contain about 150,000 clones, roughly 83% of them singletons. This clone occurred a few times. Antigen: not known. Trimming stripped 4 bases from V and 4 bases from J, with 13 bases between. The CDR3 loop spans 14 amino acids. In germline, CDR1 is SGHDN, CDR2 FVKESK. Regarding the study as a whole: When analyzed later, the rates of TCR association showed variation by HLA locus, with DRB1 the most and HLA-C the fewest.

The sample consisted of PBMCs. The receptor was derived from a man aged 40-49 years in good health and CMV-seronegative. The J gene is TRBJ1-1, the V gene TRBV14; tentatively, D is TRBD1 (6 bases). The CDR3 DNA follows: TGTGCCAGCAGCCGGTATACAGGGTCCACTGAAGCTTTCTTT. This sequence encodes CASSRYTGSTEAFF.